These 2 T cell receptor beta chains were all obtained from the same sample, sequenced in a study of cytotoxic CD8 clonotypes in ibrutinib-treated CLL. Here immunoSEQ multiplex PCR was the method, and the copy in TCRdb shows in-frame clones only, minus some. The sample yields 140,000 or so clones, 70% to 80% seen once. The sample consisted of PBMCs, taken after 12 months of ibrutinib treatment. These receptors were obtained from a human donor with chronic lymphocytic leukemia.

CDR3 sequence: CATRPGGETQYF. The CDR3 DNA is TGTGCCACCCGGCCTGGTGGGGAGACCCAGTACTTC. The J gene is TRBJ2-5, the V gene TRBV6-1; D unresolved. The germline gives CDR1 MNHNS, CDR2 SASEGT. The V end lost 10 bases, the J end lost 5 bases, and 14 bases lay between the germline ends. This CDR3 spans 12 amino acids.

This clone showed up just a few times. CDR3 DNA: TGTGCCAGCACGAGCGGACAGGGTAACACTGAAGCTTTCTTT. Its protein product is CASTSGQGNTEAFF. V and J are TRBV28 and TRBJ1-1, with 8 bases matching TRBD1. CDR3 length equals 14 residues. From germline, CDR1 is MDHEN and CDR2 SYDVKM. With 7 bases clipped from V and 2 bases from J, the junction kept 6 bases outside the gene matches.